These 30 T cell receptor beta chains share one sample of origin, sequenced in a study of multiple sclerosis patients with progressive multifocal leukoencephalopathy. Only in-frame clones appear in the TCRdb table, and some are missing; sequencing was by immunoSEQ multiplex PCR. The sample has approximately 28,000 clones, roughly 87% seen once. Stated time point: time of PML onset. Source: PBMCs, taken from a patient treated with natalizumab. The source of these receptors is a middle-aged woman with progressive multifocal leukoencephalopathy.

This rearrangement joins TRBV7-2 to TRBJ1-3, with a tentative D call TRBD1 (5 bases). The V gene's germline CDR1 is SGHTA and CDR2 FQGNSA. Deletions cut 0 bases from V and 0 bases from J, with 12 bases between. CDR3 size: 17 residues. CDR3 sequence: CASSLAPGTISGNTIYF. DNA of the CDR3: TGTGCCAGCAGCTTAGCCCCTGGGACCATCTCTGGAAACACCATATATTTT. The full variable domain, its missing parts supplied by reference TRBV7-2 and TRBJ1-3, is GAGVSQSPSNKVTEKGKDVELRCDPISGHTALYWYRQSLGQGLEFLIYFQGNSAPDKSGLPSDRFSAERTGGSVSTLTIQRTQQEDSAVYLCASSLAPGTISGNTIYFGEGSWLTVV.

The chain couples TRBV28 to TRBJ1-1; D unclear. The germline V gene encodes CDR1 MDHEN and CDR2 SYDVKM. The CDR3 spans 16 residues. The V and J ends lost 3 bases and 4 bases respectively, with 18 bases between them. CDR3 sequence (DNA): TGTGCCAGCAGTTTGCTCAGACTTATAGGAGCCACTGAAGCTTTCTTT. Its translation is CASSLLRLIGATEAFF. Together with reference TRBV28 and TRBJ1-1, the CDR3 gives the full variable domain: DVKVTQSSRYLVKRTGEKVFLECVQDMDHENMFWYRQDPGLGLRLIYFSYDVKMKEKGDIPEGYSVSREKKERFSLILESASTNQTSMYLCASSLLRLIGATEAFFGQGTRLTVV.

J is TRBJ2-2 and V is TRBV6-1; perhaps D is TRBD1 or TRBD2 (5 bases each). The CDR3 sequence is 14 residues long. The V end was cut by 7 bases, the J end by 8 bases, with 17 bases between. Germline CDR1 and CDR2: MNHNS and SASEGT. The CDR3 DNA sequence: TGTGCCAGCATCGGCCCGGGGCGCTGGGGGGAGCTGTTTTTT. Translated, it gives CASIGPGRWGELFF.

The chain combines TRBV30 with TRBJ1-2; 9 bases fit TRBD1. Per the germline V gene, CDR1 is GTSNPN and CDR2 is SVGIG (reference sequence). The CDR3 consists of 13 residues. The trim removed 2 bases at V and 8 bases at J, leaving 6 bases unmatched. The CDR3 is CAWSWVGTGGYTF. The DNA of the CDR3 is TGTGCCTGGAGTTGGGTAGGGACAGGGGGCTACACCTTC.

The DNA of the CDR3 is TGTGCCAGTAACCCGTACCAGGGAGGCAACACTGAAGCTTTCTTT. Its protein product is CASNPYQGGNTEAFF. The rearrangement links TRBV19 to TRBJ1-1, with D tentatively TRBD1 (5 bases). V shed 7 bases and J shed 2 bases, with 17 bases lying between them. CDR3 size: 15 residues. Per the germline V gene, CDR1 is LNHDA and CDR2 is SQIVND (reference sequence). Full variable domain (remainder filled in from reference TRBV19 and TRBJ1-1): DGGITQSPKYLFRKEGQNVTLSCEQNLNHDAMYWYRQDPGQGLRLIYYSQIVNDFQKGDIAEGYSVSREKKESFPLTVTSAQKNPTAFYLCASNPYQGGNTEAFFGQGTRLTVV.

The chain uses TRBV6-6 and TRBJ2-7, with TRBD1 matching 10 bases. CDR1 is MNHNY and CDR2 is SVGAGI in the germline V gene (reference sequence). This CDR3 spans 14 amino acids. V lost 6 bases, J lost 3 bases, and 5 bases stayed unmatched. For the CDR3, the DNA is TGTGCCAGCAGACCGGGACAGGGGAACTACGAGCAGTACTTC. Protein sequence: CASRPGQGNYEQYF.

The chain carries TRBV7-9 and TRBJ2-2; 7 bases line up with TRBD1. V was pared by 4 bases and J by 4 bases, with 9 bases of the junction left unmatched. Looked up from germline, CDR1 is SEHNR and CDR2 is FQNEAQ (reference sequence). This CDR3 is built from 16 residues. In DNA form, the CDR3 reads TGTGCCAGCAGCTATTCGGACAGGCCGGTCACCGGGGAGCTGTTTTTT. This translates into CASSYSDRPVTGELFF.

The genes are TRBV7-8 and TRBJ1-2; D remains unclear. Trimming left V 5 bases short and J 4 bases short, with 14 bases between. This CDR3 contains 14 residues. Per germline, CDR1 SGHVS and CDR2 FQNEAQ. The CDR3 DNA reads TGTGCCAGCAGCCCAGGATTATCAGGCTATGGCTACACCTTC. It codes for CASSPGLSGYGYTF.

The chain joins TRBV14 to TRBJ2-2, with D maybe TRBD2 (5 bases). The ends were cut back, 4 bases at V and 6 bases at J, with 18 bases in the middle. The germline V gene encodes CDR1 SGHDN and CDR2 FVKESK. The CDR3 loop spans 16 amino acids. CDR3 amino acids: CASSLLNGEIAGELFF. CDR3 coding DNA: TGTGCCAGCAGCCTCCTGAACGGGGAAATCGCCGGGGAGCTGTTTTTT.

The rearrangement joins TRBV27 to TRBJ1-1, with no clear D. V was cut by 5 bases and J by 10 bases, with 17 bases left in between. The length of the CDR3 is 13 residues. In germline, CDR1 is MNHEY, CDR2 SMNVEV (reference sequence). CDR3 region: CASSPRSRLGAFF. CDR3 nucleotide sequence: TGTGCCAGCAGTCCCCGTTCCAGATTAGGAGCTTTCTTT.

This rearrangement joins TRBV7-9 to TRBJ2-1; D uncertain. This CDR3 has 12 amino acids. Germline CDR1 and CDR2: SEHNR and FQNEAQ (reference sequence). Trimming removed 1 base at V and 11 bases at J, with 9 bases between. The CDR3 nucleotides read TGTGCCAGCAGCTTAGTAGACATAAAGCAGTTCTTC. This encodes CASSLVDIKQFF.

This clone has a handful of counts. CDR3 in amino acids: CASSQDLGDGYNEQFF. The DNA for the CDR3 is TGTGCCAGCAGCCAAGATTTGGGTGACGGATACAATGAGCAGTTCTTC. The V call is TRBV4-2, the J call TRBJ2-1; no firm D call. This CDR3 spans 16 amino acids. The germline V gene encodes CDR1 LGHNA and CDR2 YNFKEQ. V was shortened by 0 bases and J by 4 bases, with 13 bases between the two germline ends.

The chain couples TRBV5-1 to TRBJ2-1; 7 bases align to TRBD1. Losses at the gene ends were 9 bases for V and 1 base for J; bases not matched to a gene: 4. This CDR3 is 13 amino acids long. Germline CDR1 reads SGHRS; CDR2 reads YFSETQ. CDR3 sequence (DNA): TGCGCCACCGCGACAGGGTCCTACAATGAGCAGTTCTTC. This codes for CATATGSYNEQFF.

The chain uses TRBV6-1 and TRBJ2-7, with a weak D call TRBD1 (6 bases). V shed 5 bases and J shed 3 bases, with 11 bases lying between them. CDR3 size: 13 residues. Germline V gene data show CDR1 as MNHNS and CDR2 as SASEGT. The CDR3 protein is CASSYQGSYEQYF. As DNA, the CDR3 is TGTGCCAGCAGTTATCAGGGGAGCTACGAGCAGTACTTC.

For the CDR3, the DNA is TGCGCCAGCAGCTTGGATGGGACAGGTTTCACTTCACCCCTCCACTTT. It is translated as CASSLDGTGFTSPLHF. The chain recombines TRBV5-1 with TRBJ1-6; 8 bases are a match to TRBD1. The CDR3 is 16 amino acids. Germline values: CDR1 SGHRS, CDR2 YFSETQ. V trimming: 0 bases; J trimming: 9 bases; junction bases outside the gene matches: 8. Using reference TRBV5-1 and TRBJ1-6 for the parts outside the CDR3, the full variable domain is KAGVTQTPRYLIKTRGQQVTLSCSPISGHRSVSWYQQTPGQGLQFLFEYFSETQRNKGNFPGRFSGRQFSNSRSEMNVSTLELGDSALYLCASSLDGTGFTSPLHFGNGTRLTVT.

Here the CDR3 reads CASSSGQGAREKLFF. The CDR3 DNA reads as TGTGCCAGCAGCTCCGGACAGGGGGCAAGAGAAAAACTGTTTTTT. The gene calls are TRBV7-9 and TRBJ1-4, with 11 nucleotides matching TRBD1. The CDR3 totals 15 residues. Germline V gene data show CDR1 as SEHNR and CDR2 as FQNEAQ (reference sequence). The ends lost 4 bases at V and 8 bases at J; junction bases unmatched: 6.

The chain combines TRBV6-5 with TRBJ2-1; 9 bases map to TRBD1. V lost 2 bases to trimming and J lost 14 bases; unmatched junction nucleotides: 7. The CDR3 is 13 residues long. Germline CDR1 is MNHEY and CDR2 is SVGAGI. The CDR3 loop reads CASSYTNRDREFF. CDR3 DNA: TGTGCCAGCAGTTACACGAATCGGGACAGGGAGTTCTTC.

The CDR3 DNA is TGTGCCAGTAGTATAAGGGCAGGGGGTACAGATACGCAGTATTTT. Translation gives CASSIRAGGTDTQYF. This sequence joins TRBV19 and TRBJ2-3, with TRBD1 identical over 7 bases. The CDR3 consists of 15 residues. The trim removed 2 bases at V and 3 bases at J, leaving 5 bases unmatched. Germline CDR1 is LNHDA and CDR2 is SQIVND (reference sequence).

The rearrangement links TRBV5-6 to TRBJ2-7; 11 nucleotides align to TRBD1. Germline lookup yields CDR1 SGHDT and CDR2 YYEEEE. The CDR3 consists of 15 residues. V lost 4 bases to trimming and J lost 0 bases; unmatched junction nucleotides: 3. As DNA, the CDR3 is TGTGCCAGCAGCCTGGGACAGGGGGTCTCCTACGAGCAGTACTTC. This sequence encodes CASSLGQGVSYEQYF.

The gene calls are TRBV14 and TRBJ2-5; D call uncertain. Germline V lookup: CDR1 SGHDN, CDR2 FVKESK. The CDR3 runs 11 residues. V lost 3 bases and J lost 8, with 7 bases in between. Here the CDR3 reads CASSQGRTQYF. The DNA of the CDR3 is TGTGCCAGCAGCCAGGGCCGAACCCAGTACTTC.

This chain uses TRBV30 with TRBJ2-3; D may correspond to TRBD1 or TRBD2 (7 bases each). CDR1 and CDR2 from the germline V gene are GTSNPN and SVGIG (reference sequence). Trimming stripped 4 bases from V and 10 bases from J, with 18 bases between. CDR3 length equals 13 residues. The CDR3 spells CAWTPGPGGAQYF. The CDR3 DNA reads TGTGCCTGGACCCCAGGACCAGGGGGGGCGCAGTATTTT.

This chain uses TRBV6-6 with TRBJ2-5; D is unclear. The CDR3 is made up of 15 amino acids. Germline V lookup: CDR1 MNHNY, CDR2 SVGAGI (reference sequence). V lost 7 bases, J lost 1 base, and 16 bases lay in between. This CDR3 is CASTPSGQLQETQYF. CDR3 nucleotides: TGTGCCAGCACCCCCTCCGGGCAGCTCCAAGAGACCCAGTACTTC.

The gene calls are TRBV19 and TRBJ1-5; 8 positions agree with TRBD1. Germline CDR1 LNHDA, CDR2 SQIVND (reference sequence). V lost 7 bases to trimming and J lost 2 bases; unmatched junction nucleotides: 4. The CDR3 contains 14 residues. DNA of the CDR3: TGTGCCAGTACGACAGGGGCGGGCAATCAGCCCCAGCATTTT. Its protein is CASTTGAGNQPQHF.

The chain employs TRBV27 and TRBJ2-4, with D possibly being TRBD2 (5 bases). V lost 2 bases, J lost 7 bases, and 9 bases lay in between. The CDR3 contains 13 residues. The germline CDR1 and CDR2 sequences are MNHEY and SMNVEV (reference sequence). The CDR3 sequence is CASSLNLANIQYF. Here the CDR3 DNA reads TGTGCCAGCAGTTTAAACCTAGCTAACATTCAGTACTTC.

There are a few counts of this clone. This rearrangement joins TRBV7-9 to TRBJ2-2; tentative D call: TRBD1 (6 bases). V lost 6 bases, J lost 1 base, and 12 bases lay in between. Germline loops: CDR1 SEHNR, CDR2 FQNEAQ (reference sequence). The CDR3 covers 15 residues. As DNA, the CDR3 is TGTGCCAGCAGTACAGGGAGCGGGAACACCGGGGAGCTGTTTTTT. Residues: CASSTGSGNTGELFF. The full variable domain, with the rest looked up from reference TRBV7-9 and TRBJ2-2, is DTGVSQNPRHKITKRGQNVTFRCDPISEHNRLYWYRQTLGQGPEFLTYFQNEAQLEKSRLLSDRFSAERPKGSFSTLEIQRTEQGDSAMYLCASSTGSGNTGELFFGEGSRLTVL.

The J gene is TRBJ1-1, the V gene TRBV6-1; TRBD1 is a possible D gene (6 bases). The CDR3 is 14 amino acids. The germline V and J ends were trimmed by 9 bases and 1 base, with 15 bases remaining between them. The germline CDR1 and CDR2 sequences are MNHNS and SASEGT. Written as DNA, the CDR3 is TGTGCCAGTCCATATCCGGGACAGAACACTGAAGCTTTCTTT. Protein sequence: CASPYPGQNTEAFF.

V gene TRBV28 combines with J gene TRBJ2-4; tentative D call: TRBD1 (6 bases). V was shortened by 5 bases and J by 16 bases, with 15 bases between the two germline ends. This CDR3 is 11 amino acids long. Germline V gene lookup returns CDR1 MDHEN and CDR2 SYDVKM. CDR3 region: CASSDGWTVYF. In nucleotides, the CDR3 is TGTGCCAGCAGTGATGGCTGGACAGTTTACTTC. The full variable domain, with the rest looked up from reference TRBV28 and TRBJ2-4, is DVKVTQSSRYLVKRTGEKVFLECVQDMDHENMFWYRQDPGLGLRLIYFSYDVKMKEKGDIPEGYSVSREKKERFSLILESASTNQTSMYLCASSDGWTVYFGAGTRLSVL.

The CDR3 DNA follows: TGTGCCAGCAGTACGGACAGGGCGCCTTCCTACGAGCAGTACTTC. Residues: CASSTDRAPSYEQYF. The chain employs TRBV25-1 and TRBJ2-7; 8 nucleotides align to TRBD1. With V trimmed by 5 bases and J by 1 base, 7 bases remained unmatched. The CDR3 runs 15 residues. CDR1 is MGHDK, CDR2 SYGVNS, per germline.

This clone was counted a few times. The chain employs TRBV7-9 and TRBJ2-2; D gene ambiguous. Trimming removed 1 base from V and 1 base from J, with 13 bases in between. The germline gives CDR1 SEHNR, CDR2 FQNEAQ (reference sequence). The CDR3 runs to 17 residues. The CDR3 DNA sequence: TGTGCCAGCAGCTTAGGAGAAGCTATCCTGAACACCGGGGAGCTGTTTTTT. Translated: CASSLGEAILNTGELFF. Full variable domain (remainder filled in from reference TRBV7-9 and TRBJ2-2): DTGVSQNPRHKITKRGQNVTFRCDPISEHNRLYWYRQTLGQGPEFLTYFQNEAQLEKSRLLSDRFSAERPKGSFSTLEIQRTEQGDSAMYLCASSLGEAILNTGELFFGEGSRLTVL.

CDR3 protein: CASSQDRGNEQFF. CDR3 sequence (DNA): TGTGCCAGCTCCCAGGATAGAGGCAATGAGCAGTTCTTC. The gene calls are TRBV18 and TRBJ2-1; no clear D. Germline V gene data show CDR1 as KGHSH and CDR2 as LQKENI. The V end lost 6 bases, the J end lost 6 bases, and 12 bases lay between the germline ends. CDR3 length: 13 amino acids. The full variable domain, rest sourced from reference TRBV18 and TRBJ2-1, is NAGVMQNPRHLVRRRGQEARLRCSPMKGHSHVYWYRQLPEEGLKFMVYLQKENIIDESGMPKERFSAEFPKEGPSILRIQQVVRGDSAAYFCASSQDRGNEQFFGPGTRLTVL.